Listed here are 27 T cell receptor beta chains from one sample, sequenced in a study of shared clonotypes between healthy human individuals. Sequencing used immunoSEQ multiplex PCR; TCRdb keeps in-frame clones, though not all of them. The table shows about 380,000 clones, with 95% to 97% occurring only once. The sample comprised memory CD8+ T cells sorted from blood. Indicated subset: CD45RO+ cells pooled with CCR7-negative TemRA cells. These receptors all stem from a man between 25 and 39 years old in good health.

The chain recombines TRBV6-1 with TRBJ1-5, with D maybe TRBD1 (6 bases). The V gene lost 10 bases and the J gene lost 0 bases, with 16 bases spanning the gap. The CDR3 spans 15 residues. Germline V lookup: CDR1 MNHNS, CDR2 SASEGT. The CDR3 spells CATWTAIYSNQPQHF. In DNA, the CDR3 is TGTGCCACCTGGACAGCGATTTATAGCAATCAGCCCCAGCATTTT.

This rearrangement joins TRBV6-6 to TRBJ1-2, with D possibly matching TRBD1 (5 bases). Germline CDR1 MNHNY, CDR2 SVGAGI (reference sequence). This CDR3 is 13 amino acids long. Deletions cut 8 bases from V and 4 bases from J, with 14 bases between. The DNA for the CDR3 is TGTGCCAGCCGACCGGCTGGGACCTATGGCTACACCTTC. It codes for CASRPAGTYGYTF.

The CDR3 here is CASSSTNEQFF. As DNA, the CDR3 is TGTGCCAGCAGCTCGACAAATGAGCAGTTCTTC. V is TRBV9 and J is TRBJ2-1; D uncertain. CDR3 length: 11 amino acids. The ends were cut back, 4 bases at V and 7 bases at J, with 6 bases in the middle. Looked up from germline, CDR1 is SGDLS and CDR2 is YYNGEE.

V usage is TRBV9 and J usage is TRBJ2-5; possible D gene TRBD2, 5 bases. Germline CDR1 and CDR2: SGDLS and YYNGEE. This CDR3 is built from 14 residues. V gave up 0 bases and J gave up 0 bases, with 6 bases separating them. The CDR3 protein is CASSVEDYQETQYF. DNA for the CDR3: TGTGCCAGCAGCGTAGAGGACTACCAAGAGACCCAGTACTTC. Complete variable domain (other parts from reference TRBV9 and TRBJ2-5): DSGVTQTPKHLITATGQRVTLRCSPRSGDLSVYWYQQSLDQGLQFLIQYYNGEERAKGNILERFSAQQFPDLHSELNLSSLELGDSALYFCASSVEDYQETQYFGPGTRLLVL.

The chain combines TRBV6-5 with TRBJ1-1; D gene uncertain. The V and J ends lost 5 bases and 10 bases respectively, with 17 bases between them. Germline lookup yields CDR1 MNHEY and CDR2 SVGAGI. The CDR3 length is 13 residues. CDR3 bases: TGTGCCAGCAGTAACGGGGTCACGTTCCCAGCTTTCTTT. It translates to CASSNGVTFPAFF.

V is TRBV5-6 and J is TRBJ2-5, with 9 bases matching TRBD2. The germline gives CDR1 SGHDT, CDR2 YYEEEE. J lost 7 bases, V lost 1 base, and 14 bases had no gene match. The CDR3 extends over 17 amino acids. In DNA, the CDR3 is TGTGCCAGCAGCTTGCTTACCCGGCGGGAGGGCCCCGGGACCCAGTACTTC. It encodes CASSLLTRREGPGTQYF. The variable domain in full, with the rest retrieved from reference TRBV5-6 and TRBJ2-5, is DAGVTQSPTHLIKTRGQQVTLRCSPKSGHDTVSWYQQALGQGPQFIFQYYEEEERQRGNFPDRFSGHQFPNYSSELNVNALLLGDSALYLCASSLLTRREGPGTQYFGPGTRLLVL.

V is TRBV18 and J is TRBJ1-1, with D maybe TRBD1 (6 bases). V lost 4 bases, J lost 3 bases, and 12 bases lay in between. This CDR3 has 14 residues. CDR1 is KGHSH, CDR2 LQKENI, per germline. The CDR3 sequence is CASSLGQPYTEAFF. The CDR3 region has the DNA TGTGCCAGCTCACTTGGACAGCCTTACACTGAAGCTTTCTTT.

This rearrangement joins TRBV18 to TRBJ2-5, with TRBD1 matching over 10 bases. The CDR3 runs to 16 residues. Unmatched junction bases numbered 11, after V lost 3 bases and J lost 7 bases. Germline CDR1 reads KGHSH; CDR2 reads LQKENI. Here the CDR3 DNA reads TGTGCCAGCTCACCCACCGGGACAGGGGTTTTTGGGACCCAGTACTTC. Translation gives CASSPTGTGVFGTQYF.

A single count supports this clone. The chain links TRBV7-6 to TRBJ2-2; the match to TRBD2 covers 13 bases. The CDR3 spans 16 residues. Germline V lookup: CDR1 SGHVS, CDR2 FNYEAQ. The V segment lost 4 bases and the J segment 4 bases; nucleotides outside the gene matches: 3. CDR3 sequence reads: CASSSRTSGSTGELFF. The CDR3 DNA sequence: TGTGCCAGCAGCTCTAGGACTAGCGGGAGCACCGGGGAGCTGTTTTTT.

The chain is built from TRBV6-1 and TRBJ1-1; 7 bases map to TRBD1. The trim removed 6 bases at V and 5 bases at J, leaving 6 bases unmatched. This CDR3 is 13 amino acids long. The germline CDR1 and CDR2 sequences are MNHNS and SASEGT. CDR3 coding DNA: TGTGCCAGCAGACAGGGGTTAAGGACTGAAGCTTTCTTT. It translates to CASRQGLRTEAFF.

This clone was detected once. The rearrangement joins TRBV15 to TRBJ1-3; TRBD1 matches at 8 bases. The CDR3 has 17 residues. CDR1 and CDR2 from the germline V gene are LNHNV and YYDKDF (reference sequence). V was pared by 1 base and J by 4 bases, with 9 bases of the junction left unmatched. This CDR3 is CATSRAMTGVGGNTIYF. In DNA form, the CDR3 reads TGTGCCACCAGCAGAGCCATGACAGGGGTTGGCGGAAACACCATATATTTT.

The chain has TRBV2 and TRBJ2-7; D is unresolved. Between the trimmed V and J ends, which lost 6 bases and 0 bases, there was a span of 6 bases. This CDR3 comprises 12 residues. Germline CDR1 SNHLY, CDR2 FYNNEI. The CDR3: CASRRVSYEQYF. The CDR3 DNA sequence: TGTGCCAGCAGGCGAGTCTCCTACGAGCAGTACTTC.

The chain recombines TRBV9 with TRBJ2-1, with 7 positions matching TRBD2. The CDR3 contains 15 residues. The germline gives CDR1 SGDLS, CDR2 YYNGEE. The V segment lost 1 base and the J segment 2 bases; nucleotides outside the gene matches: 3. Here the CDR3 DNA reads TGTGCCAGCAGCGTAAGGACTAGGGCCTACAATGAGCAGTTCTTC. Encoded protein: CASSVRTRAYNEQFF.

This chain joins TRBV5-4 and TRBJ2-3, with 7 bases identical to TRBD2. Unmatched junction bases numbered 10, after V lost 4 bases and J lost 8 bases. CDR1 is SGHNT and CDR2 is YYREEE in the germline V gene (reference sequence). The CDR3 has 14 amino acids. Here the CDR3 reads CASSGLGPFGTQYF. DNA for the CDR3: TGTGCCAGCAGCGGACTAGGTCCTTTTGGTACGCAGTATTTT.

The chain couples TRBV5-4 to TRBJ2-5, with 7 positions matching TRBD2. Germline CDR1 is SGHNT and CDR2 is YYREEE (reference sequence). Trimming took 0 bases from V and 5 from J; bases not matched to a gene: 7. The CDR3 is 15 residues long. The CDR3 is CASSLVSGGGETQYF. CDR3 bases: TGTGCCAGCAGCTTGGTTTCGGGGGGTGGTGAGACCCAGTACTTC.

The chain links TRBV5-1 to TRBJ1-4; D ambiguous. CDR1 SGHRS and CDR2 YFSETQ come from the germline V gene. The CDR3 contains 15 residues. The V and J ends lost 2 bases and 2 bases respectively, with 10 bases between them. The CDR3, as DNA: TGCGCCAGCAGCTTTTCTCGTTTGACTAATGAAAAACTGTTTTTT. It codes for CASSFSRLTNEKLFF.

This chain joins TRBV9 and TRBJ2-7, with D tentatively TRBD1 or TRBD2 (7 bases each). V was trimmed by 4 bases and J by 2 bases, leaving 13 bases between them. The germline V gene encodes CDR1 SGDLS and CDR2 YYNGEE. This CDR3 is built from 14 residues. The DNA of the CDR3 is TGTGCCAGCAGCCGCAGGGGGGGACCCTACGAGCAGTACTTC. Protein sequence: CASSRRGGPYEQYF. The full variable domain, its missing parts supplied by reference TRBV9 and TRBJ2-7, is DSGVTQTPKHLITATGQRVTLRCSPRSGDLSVYWYQQSLDQGLQFLIQYYNGEERAKGNILERFSAQQFPDLHSELNLSSLELGDSALYFCASSRRGGPYEQYFGPGTRLTVT.

V and J are TRBV21-1 and TRBJ2-7; the D call of TRBD2 is as the table states it, not checked on the DNA. TRBV21-1 is noted as a pseudogene. This CDR3 spans 15 amino acids. DNA of the CDR3: TGTGCCAGCAGCAAAGCTAGCGGGAGGGCCTACGAGCAGTACTTC. This gives the protein CASSKASGRAYEQYF.

The chain carries TRBV10-3 and TRBJ1-3, with 7 bases matching TRBD1. CDR1 ENHRY and CDR2 SYGVKD come from the germline V gene. Germline trimming cut 10 bases from V and 2 bases from J; bases unmatched to any gene: 2. CDR3 length: 12 amino acids. CDR3 nucleotides: TGTGCCACGACAGGGACTGGAAACACCATATATTTT. Protein: CATTGTGNTIYF.

The chain has TRBV7-2 and TRBJ2-7, with 13 bases identical to TRBD2. J was trimmed by 4 bases and V by 5 bases; bases with no gene match: 5. Germline CDR1 and CDR2: SGHTA and FQGNSA. The CDR3 is made up of 15 amino acids. CDR3 in DNA: TGTGCCAGCAGCATACTAGCGGGAGGGCTGTACGAGCAGTACTTC. Amino acid sequence: CASSILAGGLYEQYF.

This clone has just one count. The chain couples TRBV2 to TRBJ1-6; TRBD1 might be the D (6 bases). Germline CDR1 is SNHLY and CDR2 is FYNNEI. The germline V and J ends were trimmed by 5 bases and 0 bases, with 14 bases remaining between them. The CDR3 consists of 17 residues. This CDR3 reads CASSRGLRSSYNSPLHF. In DNA, the CDR3 is TGTGCCAGCAGTAGGGGGTTACGGAGCTCCTATAATTCACCCCTCCACTTT.

V and J are TRBV19 and TRBJ2-7; 9 bases are a match to TRBD2. V lost 1 base, J lost 9 bases, and 7 bases stayed unmatched. Germline V lookup: CDR1 LNHDA, CDR2 SQIVND (reference sequence). This CDR3 contains 14 residues. This chain's CDR3 is CASSIAPAGGGQYF. The CDR3 DNA is TGTGCCAGTAGTATAGCACCAGCGGGAGGTGGGCAGTACTTC.

This clone was seen once. The V gene is TRBV30, the J gene TRBJ1-2; D remains unclear. Germline loops: CDR1 GTSNPN, CDR2 SVGIG (reference sequence). The V end lost 5 bases, the J end lost 4 bases, and 5 bases lay between the germline ends. CDR3 length: 10 residues. The CDR3 here is CAWGTYGYTF. As DNA, the CDR3 is TGTGCCTGGGGCACCTATGGCTACACCTTC.

For this clone: Germline is not matched at one junction end, which may reflect a read error. The V gene is TRBV7-7, the J gene TRBJ2-7, with D perhaps TRBD1 (6 bases). CDR3 length equals 14 residues. The V gene's germline CDR1 is SSHAT and CDR2 FNYEAQ (reference sequence). CDR3 sequence: CASSTSQGSYEQYF. CDR3 coding DNA: TGTGCTAGCAGCACATCCCAGGGGAGCTACGAGCAGTACTTC. Drawing the rest from reference TRBV7-7 and TRBJ2-7, the complete variable domain is GAGVSQSPRYKVTKRGQDVTLRCDPISSHATLYWYQQALGQGPEFLTYFNYEAQPDKSGLPSDRFSAERPEGSISTLTIQRTEQRDSAMYRCASSTSQGSYEQYFGPGTRLTVT.

V is TRBV5-4 and J is TRBJ2-5; 9 positions agree with TRBD2. V shed 4 bases and J 9 bases; nucleotides not matched to a gene: 13. CDR1 and CDR2 from the germline V gene are SGHNT and YYREEE (reference sequence). This CDR3 region has 15 residues. The CDR3 DNA reads as TGTGCCAGCAGCCCAGGACTAGCGAGTTCCCAGGCCCAGTACTTC. Its protein product is CASSPGLASSQAQYF.

The rearrangement uses TRBV4-1 and TRBJ2-2; a weak D match, TRBD2 (6 bases). Trimming shortened V by 0 bases and J by 5 bases, and 19 bases separated the two germline ends. Looked up from germline, CDR1 is MGHRA and CDR2 is YSYEKL. The CDR3 length is 18 residues. The CDR3 loop reads CASSQDPWAGRGTGELFF. CDR3 nucleotides: TGCGCCAGCAGCCAAGACCCCTGGGCGGGACGGGGGACCGGGGAGCTGTTTTTT.

The chain uses TRBV18 and TRBJ2-7; D is perhaps TRBD2 (5 bases). The length of the CDR3 is 15 residues. Germline CDR1 reads KGHSH; CDR2 reads LQKENI. V shed 4 bases and J shed 6 bases, with 19 bases lying between them. The chain's CDR3 is CASSLRGHVLGEQYF. The CDR3, as DNA: TGTGCCAGCTCACTACGAGGGCACGTCTTGGGCGAGCAGTACTTC.